Below are 8 T cell receptor beta chains sequenced from a single sample in a study of identical twins. Each CDR3 protein is one row after TCRdb ran MiXCR on the 5' RACE reads. This sample has 600,000 to 800,000 distinct CDR3 sequences, with approximately 22% found just once. These data also featured in a second study, about T cells expressing NK-cell markers.

Sequencing was done on a sample of PBMCs. The receptors here all came from a woman aged 18-29 years in good health.

The chain links TRBV5-1 to TRBJ1-1; D is perhaps TRBD1 (5 bases). In germline, CDR1 is SGHRS, CDR2 YFSETQ. The CDR3 is 14 amino acids. The ends were cut back, 3 bases at V and 5 bases at J, with 14 bases in the middle. CDR3 loop: CASSSGGGRTEAFF. CDR3 in DNA: TGCGCCAGCAGCTCCGGGGGGGGGAGAACTGAAGCTTTCTTT.

This chain joins TRBV9 and TRBJ1-3; no clear D gene. CDR3 length equals 15 residues. V shed 0 bases and J shed 0 bases, with 7 bases lying between them. CDR1 SGDLS and CDR2 YYNGEE come from the germline V gene. As DNA, the CDR3 is TGTGCCAGCAGCGTAGTTCCGGGCTCTGGAAACACCATATATTTT. Translated, it gives CASSVVPGSGNTIYF.

V gene TRBV5-1 combines with J gene TRBJ2-1; tentatively, D is TRBD1 (6 bases). Trimming took off 0 bases at V and 6 bases at J, with 16 bases between the two ends. Germline assignment: CDR1 SGHRS and CDR2 YFSETQ. The CDR3 covers 16 residues. The CDR3 reads CASSLAVGRGGNEQFF. Here the CDR3 DNA reads TGCGCCAGCAGCTTGGCCGTTGGGAGAGGGGGCAATGAGCAGTTCTTC.

The chain combines TRBV20-1 with TRBJ2-5; no clear D. V was clipped by 3 bases and J by 4 bases, with 15 bases between them. The CDR3 consists of 14 residues. Germline V lookup: CDR1 DFQATT, CDR2 SNEGSKA (reference sequence). In DNA form, the CDR3 reads TGCAGTGCTAGCCCCCCCGCCGTTGGAGAGACCCAGTACTTC. This codes for CSASPPAVGETQYF.

This clonotype was seen only a few times. V gene TRBV18 combines with J gene TRBJ1-1; no definite D call. CDR3 length equals 12 residues. The germline V gene has CDR1 KGHSH and CDR2 LQKENI. V gave up 2 bases and J gave up 6 bases, with 7 bases separating them. CDR3 sequence (DNA): TGTGCCAGCTCACCAGCCGGGGCTGAAGCTTTCTTT. Its protein is CASSPAGAEAFF.

The genes are TRBV5-6 and TRBJ2-1, with D possibly matching TRBD2 (5 bases). This CDR3 is built from 16 residues. V was cut by 5 bases and J by 1 base, with 16 bases left in between. Germline V gives CDR1 SGHDT, CDR2 YYEEEE. In nucleotides, the CDR3 is TGTGCCAGCAGTCCCGACTACCAAATTTCCTACAATGAGCAGTTCTTC. It encodes CASSPDYQISYNEQFF.

This clonotype was counted only a few times. The rearrangement links TRBV5-1 to TRBJ1-1; D call uncertain. The length of the CDR3 is 14 residues. V gave up 0 bases and J gave up 3 bases, with 9 bases separating them. Per germline, CDR1 SGHRS and CDR2 YFSETQ. The CDR3 is CASSLGLLDTEAFF. CDR3 nucleotide sequence: TGCGCCAGCAGCTTGGGACTTCTCGACACTGAAGCTTTCTTT.

The CDR3 nucleotides are TGCAGTGCTGCCCGGACTAGCGGAGAGACCCAGTACTTC. It specifies CSAARTSGETQYF. The chain employs TRBV20-1 and TRBJ2-5, with 10 bases aligning to TRBD2. The CDR3 loop spans 13 amino acids. Trimming took 5 bases from V and 4 from J; bases not matched to a gene: 4. CDR1 and CDR2 from the germline V gene are DFQATT and SNEGSKA (reference sequence).